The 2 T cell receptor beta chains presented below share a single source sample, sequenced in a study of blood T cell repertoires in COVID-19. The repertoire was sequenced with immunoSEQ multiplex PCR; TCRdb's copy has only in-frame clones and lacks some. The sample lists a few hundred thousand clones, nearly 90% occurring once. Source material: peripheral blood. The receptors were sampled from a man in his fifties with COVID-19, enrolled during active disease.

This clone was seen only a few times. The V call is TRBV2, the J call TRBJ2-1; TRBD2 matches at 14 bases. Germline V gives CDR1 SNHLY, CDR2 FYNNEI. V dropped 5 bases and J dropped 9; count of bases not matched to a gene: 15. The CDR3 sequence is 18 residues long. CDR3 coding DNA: TGTGCCAGCAGTAATCGGCCTAGGACTAGCGGGAGGCGCGGTGAGCAGTTCTTC. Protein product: CASSNRPRTSGRRGEQFF. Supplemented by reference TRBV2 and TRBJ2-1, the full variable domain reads EPEVTQTPSHQVTQMGQEVILRCVPISNHLYFYWYRQILGQKVEFLVSFYNNEISEKSEIFDDQFSVERPDGSNFTLKIRSTKLEDSAMYFCASSNRPRTSGRRGEQFFGPGTRLTVL.

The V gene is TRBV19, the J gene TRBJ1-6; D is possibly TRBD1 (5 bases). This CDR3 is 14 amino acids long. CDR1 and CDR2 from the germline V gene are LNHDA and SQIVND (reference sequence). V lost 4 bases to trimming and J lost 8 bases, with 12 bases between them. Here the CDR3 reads CASSTPGLDSPLHF. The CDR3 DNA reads TGTGCCAGTAGTACCCCAGGGTTGGATTCACCCCTCCACTTT.